The 15 T cell receptor beta chains in this list originate from one sample, sequenced in a study of OX40 agonist ivuxolimab in advanced cancers. The protocol was immunoSEQ multiplex PCR, while the TCRdb copy is restricted to in-frame clones and leaves out a portion. The table lists 65,000 to 80,000 clones, roughly 90% of them singletons. This material consisted of CD4+ or CD8+ T cells sorted from blood, taken in a trial of the OX40 agonist ivuxolimab. The source is an adult with an advanced solid tumor such as melanoma, head and neck, liver or kidney cancer.

The chain recombines TRBV12-2 with TRBJ1-5. TRBV12-2 is a pseudogene locus. There are 15 residues in the CDR3. The CDR3 DNA reads TGTGCAAGTCGCTTAACTCGTGAGGTTCGGCAGCCCCAGCATTTT. The encoded protein is CASRLTREVRQPQHF.

Only a few counts were recorded for this clone. The gene calls are TRBV6-1 and TRBJ2-5, with D perhaps TRBD1 (6 bases). Trimming stripped 10 bases from V and 4 bases from J, with 13 bases between. The CDR3 loop spans 12 amino acids. Germline CDR1 MNHNS, CDR2 SASEGT. As DNA, the CDR3 is TGTGCCACCCAGAGGGGGAGAGAGACCCAGTACTTC. Protein product: CATQRGRETQYF.

This chain uses TRBV27 with TRBJ2-1; tentatively, D is TRBD1 or TRBD2 (5 bases each). V was trimmed by 5 bases and J by 8 bases, leaving 19 bases between them. The germline CDR1 and CDR2 sequences are MNHEY and SMNVEV (reference sequence). The CDR3 runs 15 residues. The CDR3: CASSLQGPRSHEQFF. The CDR3 DNA reads as TGTGCCAGCAGTCTTCAGGGACCGCGGTCCCATGAGCAGTTCTTC.

The chain is built from TRBV2 and TRBJ1-4; TRBD1 agrees at 8 bases. The germline V gene encodes CDR1 SNHLY and CDR2 FYNNEI. The junction had 2 bases not matched to a gene; V was cut back by 5 bases and J by 6 bases. The CDR3 is 13 amino acids. The CDR3 DNA sequence: TGTGCCAGCAGTTCGGACAGGGATGAAAAACTGTTTTTT. The encoded protein is CASSSDRDEKLFF. The full variable domain, its missing parts supplied by reference TRBV2 and TRBJ1-4, is EPEVTQTPSHQVTQMGQEVILRCVPISNHLYFYWYRQILGQKVEFLVSFYNNEISEKSEIFDDQFSVERPDGSNFTLKIRSTKLEDSAMYFCASSSDRDEKLFFGSGTQLSVL.

This rearrangement joins TRBV30 to TRBJ2-1, with D tentatively TRBD2 (5 bases). The CDR3 is 15 residues long. The germline CDR1 and CDR2 sequences are GTSNPN and SVGIG (reference sequence). V gave up 1 base and J gave up 5 bases, with 15 bases separating them. The CDR3 reads CAWSADLGDNNEQFF. CDR3 coding DNA: TGTGCCTGGAGTGCCGACTTGGGAGACAACAATGAGCAGTTCTTC.

This clone came up once. The chain employs TRBV6-6 and TRBJ2-1, with D maybe TRBD2 (6 bases). This CDR3 contains 13 residues. Trimming removed 8 bases from V and 3 bases from J, with 11 bases in between. The V gene's germline CDR1 is MNHNY and CDR2 SVGAGI (reference sequence). The CDR3 bases are TGTGCCAGCGGCGGGATGGGCTACAATGAGCAGTTCTTC. Its protein is CASGGMGYNEQFF.

V and J are TRBV5-1 and TRBJ2-3, with 10 nucleotides matching TRBD2. The J segment lost 2 bases and the V segment lost 2 bases, leaving 8 bases of the junction unmatched. The CDR3 covers 17 residues. The germline gives CDR1 SGHRS, CDR2 YFSETQ. The DNA for the CDR3 is TGCGCCAGCAGCTTAAAGACTAGCGGGCGGCCCACAGATACGCAGTATTTT. As protein: CASSLKTSGRPTDTQYF.

This sequence joins TRBV18 and TRBJ1-2, with D tentatively TRBD1 (5 bases). V shed 2 bases and J shed 8 bases, with 18 bases lying between them. CDR3 size: 15 residues. Germline-derived CDR1 and CDR2 are KGHSH and LQKENI. The CDR3: CASSPSEGRSRGYTF. In DNA, the CDR3 is TGTGCCAGCTCACCATCAGAGGGGAGATCCCGAGGCTACACCTTC.

The V call is TRBV11-3, the J call TRBJ2-2; D is unresolved. The germline V gene has CDR1 SGHNT and CDR2 YENEEA. V lost 1 base, J lost 7 bases, and 13 bases lay in between. The CDR3 spans 15 residues. CDR3 sequence: CASSLAAPTFGELFF. CDR3 DNA: TGTGCCAGCAGCTTAGCCGCACCCACATTCGGGGAGCTGTTTTTT.

The chain combines TRBV25-1 with TRBJ2-7; TRBD1 aligns across 11 bases. The CDR3 runs 16 residues. The V and J ends lost 4 bases and 7 bases, in that order; junction bases with no gene match: 12. Germline V gene data show CDR1 as MGHDK and CDR2 as SYGVNS. CDR3 protein: CASSVAGTGGPGEQYF. The DNA for the CDR3 is TGTGCCAGCAGTGTCGCCGGGACAGGGGGTCCGGGAGAGCAGTACTTC.

V and J are TRBV15 and TRBJ2-1; the D is unclear. Germline CDR1 LNHNV, CDR2 YYDKDF (reference sequence). The germline V and J ends were trimmed by 5 bases and 6 bases, with 17 bases remaining between them. The CDR3 is made up of 15 amino acids. CDR3 in amino acids: CATSSGNGVRNEQFF. The CDR3 DNA reads as TGTGCCACCAGCTCCGGAAATGGGGTACGCAATGAGCAGTTCTTC.

In nucleotides, the CDR3 is TGCGCCAGCAGCCAAGATCCCAGTGGCTTTCAGCCCCAGCATTTT. Translating it yields CASSQDPSGFQPQHF. The chain recombines TRBV4-1 with TRBJ1-5; unclear D gene. V was trimmed by 0 bases and J by 6 bases, leaving 12 bases between them. CDR3 size: 15 residues. CDR1 MGHRA and CDR2 YSYEKL come from the germline V gene.

This clone was counted a single time. J is TRBJ2-2 and V is TRBV28; 9 nucleotides match TRBD2. The CDR3 is 16 residues long. V was pared by 4 bases and J by 6 bases, with 9 bases of the junction left unmatched. In germline, CDR1 is MDHEN, CDR2 SYDVKM. CDR3 loop: CASSSPSAGGPGELFF. As DNA, the CDR3 is TGTGCCAGCAGTTCCCCCTCGGCGGGAGGGCCCGGGGAGCTGTTTTTT.

The V gene is TRBV5-4, the J gene TRBJ2-7, with D possibly matching TRBD1 (5 bases). The CDR3 is made up of 15 amino acids. The V end was cut by 3 bases, the J end by 5 bases, with 18 bases between. The germline CDR1 and CDR2 sequences are SGHNT and YYREEE (reference sequence). CDR3 DNA sequence: TGTGCCAGCAGCTCCCGAGGACAAGTTTTAAACGAGCAGTACTTC. Protein sequence: CASSSRGQVLNEQYF.

The chain couples TRBV4-1 to TRBJ2-5; D is ambiguous. The CDR3 is 14 amino acids. V was pared by 5 bases and J by 4 bases, with 14 bases between. Looked up from germline, CDR1 is MGHRA and CDR2 is YSYEKL. The CDR3 sequence: CASSTAPRVETQYF. CDR3 coding DNA: TGCGCCAGCAGCACGGCTCCAAGGGTAGAGACCCAGTACTTC.